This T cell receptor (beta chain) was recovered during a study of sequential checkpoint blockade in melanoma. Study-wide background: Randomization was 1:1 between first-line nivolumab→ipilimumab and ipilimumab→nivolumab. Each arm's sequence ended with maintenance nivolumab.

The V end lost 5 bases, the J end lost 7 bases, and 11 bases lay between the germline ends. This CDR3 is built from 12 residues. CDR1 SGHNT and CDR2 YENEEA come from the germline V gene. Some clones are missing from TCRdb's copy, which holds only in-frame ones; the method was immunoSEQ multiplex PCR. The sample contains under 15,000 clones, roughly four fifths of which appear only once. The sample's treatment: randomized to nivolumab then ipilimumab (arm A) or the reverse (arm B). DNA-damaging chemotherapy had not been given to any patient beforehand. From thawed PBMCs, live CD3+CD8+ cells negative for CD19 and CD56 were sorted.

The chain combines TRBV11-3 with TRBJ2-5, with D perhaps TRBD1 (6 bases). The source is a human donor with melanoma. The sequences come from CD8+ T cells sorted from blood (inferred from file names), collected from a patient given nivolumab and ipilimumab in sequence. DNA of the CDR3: TGTGCCAGCAGCCCACAGGGAGCGACCCAGTACTTC. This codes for CASSPQGATQYF.